The 20 T cell receptor beta chains below were found in one sample sequenced in a study of cytomegalovirus exposure and HLA in healthy donors. It was with 60 Vbeta and 13 Jbeta primers that the PCR ran. Only in-frame clones appear in the TCRdb table, and some are missing; sequencing was by immunoSEQ multiplex PCR. The sample shows 85,000 to 90,000 clones, about 70% of them seen only once. The sequenced sample was PBMCs. Source of these receptors: a man between 25 and 39 years old in good health and CMV-seronegative.

The chain carries TRBV6-6 and TRBJ1-5; D possibly corresponds to TRBD1 (6 bases). Trimming pared 5 bases from V and 0 bases from J, leaving 11 bases between. CDR3 length: 15 amino acids. The germline V gene has CDR1 MNHNY and CDR2 SVGAGI (reference sequence). The DNA for the CDR3 is TGTGCCAGCAGTCCGGACAGCAATAGCAATCAGCCCCAGCATTTT. Translated: CASSPDSNSNQPQHF.

The chain has TRBV7-2 and TRBJ1-2, with 8 bases identical to TRBD1. V shed 4 bases and J 7 bases; nucleotides not matched to a gene: 17. Germline V lookup: CDR1 SGHTA, CDR2 FQGNSA. This CDR3 has 17 amino acids. The CDR3 protein is CASSSPDRVVFVGGYTF. The CDR3 coding sequence is TGTGCCAGCAGCTCACCGGACAGGGTGGTATTTGTGGGTGGCTACACCTTC.

This sequence joins TRBV28 and TRBJ1-3, with no clear D. Germline V lookup: CDR1 MDHEN, CDR2 SYDVKM. V lost 7 bases and J 0 bases, leaving 13 bases between the germline ends. This CDR3 is built from 15 residues. CDR3 loop: CASTRRQNSGNTIYF. The CDR3 DNA reads as TGTGCCAGCACCCGGCGGCAGAACTCTGGAAACACCATATATTTT.

The table lists this clone with a few counts. This rearrangement joins TRBV25-1 to TRBJ2-7, with TRBD1 matching over 11 bases. The CDR3 has 15 residues. Germline V gives CDR1 MGHDK, CDR2 SYGVNS. V gave up 4 bases and J gave up 3 bases; unmatched junction bases: 5. CDR3 sequence: CASSGPGTGGYEQYF. CDR3 DNA: TGTGCCAGCAGTGGCCCCGGGACAGGGGGCTACGAGCAGTACTTC.

DNA of the CDR3: TGCGCCAGCAGCTGGGCACGGACGGGGGCCTACGAGCAGTACTTC. It specifies CASSWARTGAYEQYF. The J gene is TRBJ2-7, the V gene TRBV5-1; D perhaps matches TRBD2 (6 bases). This CDR3 spans 15 amino acids. Germline V gives CDR1 SGHRS, CDR2 YFSETQ. The V end lost 3 bases, the J end lost 2 bases, and 15 bases lay between the germline ends.

J is TRBJ2-2 and V is TRBV27, with 14 nucleotides matching TRBD2. The V segment lost 7 bases and the J segment 1 base; nucleotides outside the gene matches: 5. Germline V gives CDR1 MNHEY, CDR2 SMNVEV (reference sequence). The CDR3 runs to 17 residues. For the CDR3, the DNA is TGTGCCAGCAACCTGGGACTAGCGGGAGTGAACACCGGGGAGCTGTTTTTT. Amino acids: CASNLGLAGVNTGELFF.

This clone was recorded a few times. The rearrangement joins TRBV5-4 to TRBJ1-3; tentative D call: TRBD1 (6 bases). This CDR3 contains 14 residues. The V gene lost 4 bases and the J gene lost 0 bases, with 8 bases spanning the gap. From germline, CDR1 is SGHNT and CDR2 YYREEE (reference sequence). The CDR3 region has the DNA TGTGCCAGCAGCCGGGACATCTCTGGAAACACCATATATTTT. It encodes CASSRDISGNTIYF.

This clone was seen once. V is TRBV5-4 and J is TRBJ2-3; 11 bases fit TRBD2. The germline gives CDR1 SGHNT, CDR2 YYREEE (reference sequence). J was trimmed by 0 bases and V by 3 bases; bases with no gene match: 3. The CDR3 loop spans 16 amino acids. DNA for the CDR3: TGTGCCAGCAGCTCAGGGACTAGCGGAAGCACAGATACGCAGTATTTT. This codes for CASSSGTSGSTDTQYF.

The V gene is TRBV2, the J gene TRBJ2-2; TRBD2 aligns across 7 bases. In germline, CDR1 is SNHLY, CDR2 FYNNEI. V trimming: 11 bases; J trimming: 0 bases; junction bases outside the gene matches: 6. CDR3 length: 14 residues. Written as DNA, the CDR3 is TGTGCCTCCGAAGCGGGGACGAACACCGGGGAGCTGTTTTTT. Encoded protein: CASEAGTNTGELFF.

The rearrangement links TRBV28 to TRBJ2-7; TRBD2 agrees at 9 bases. The V gene end was trimmed by 7 bases and the J gene end by 2 bases; junction bases not matched to a gene: 18. The V gene's germline CDR1 is MDHEN and CDR2 SYDVKM. This CDR3 is built from 18 residues. CDR3 in DNA: TGTGCCAGCAACCAGCGTTTACTAGCGGGCGGCTTTACCTACGAGCAGTACTTC. Translated, it gives CASNQRLLAGGFTYEQYF.

This chain links TRBV4-1 with TRBJ2-5; no clear D. The germline V gene encodes CDR1 MGHRA and CDR2 YSYEKL. The CDR3 loop spans 13 amino acids. The V end lost 1 base, the J end lost 5 bases, and 8 bases lay between the germline ends. The CDR3 reads CASSQGEFETQYF. The CDR3 region has the DNA TGCGCCAGCAGCCAAGGAGAGTTTGAGACCCAGTACTTC.

The chain combines TRBV2 with TRBJ1-1, with 9 bases fitting TRBD1. CDR3 length: 15 residues. Unmatched junction bases numbered 2, after V lost 2 bases and J lost 1 base. CDR1 SNHLY and CDR2 FYNNEI come from the germline V gene. The CDR3 DNA reads as TGTGCCAGCAGTGAAAAGGGACAGGGGAACACTGAAGCTTTCTTT. Translated, it gives CASSEKGQGNTEAFF.

This chain links TRBV11-3 with TRBJ2-1; TRBD2 matches 11 bases. The CDR3 loop spans 16 amino acids. Germline V gene data show CDR1 as SGHNT and CDR2 as YENEEA. After removal of 6 bases from V and 6 bases from J, the junction contained 10 bases not matched to a gene. The DNA for the CDR3 is TGTGCCAGCAGGCCGAACGGGACTAGCGGATCCAATGAGCAGTTCTTC. This gives the protein CASRPNGTSGSNEQFF.

This clone was detected only a few times. This chain links TRBV2 with TRBJ2-4; no clear D. Germline V gene data show CDR1 as SNHLY and CDR2 as FYNNEI. V gave up 8 bases and J gave up 0 bases, with 11 bases separating them. The CDR3 spans 14 residues. For the CDR3, the DNA is TGTGCCAGCTGGGCCCCCGTAGCCAAAAACATTCAGTACTTC. The encoded protein is CASWAPVAKNIQYF.

The V and J genes are TRBV27 and TRBJ1-1, with 10 positions matching TRBD1. The CDR3 runs to 15 residues. Per germline, CDR1 MNHEY and CDR2 SMNVEV (reference sequence). The V segment lost 5 bases and the J segment 4 bases; nucleotides outside the gene matches: 7. CDR3 loop: CASSRGTGAGTEAFF. The CDR3 DNA reads TGTGCCAGCAGTCGTGGGACAGGGGCAGGCACTGAAGCTTTCTTT.

The chain joins TRBV11-2 to TRBJ1-1; 7 nucleotides align to TRBD1. The V segment lost 1 base and the J segment 7 bases; nucleotides outside the gene matches: 9. Germline values: CDR1 SGHAT, CDR2 FQNNGV. This CDR3 has 15 residues. The CDR3: CASSLVVGTVNEAFF. CDR3 in DNA: TGTGCCAGCAGCTTAGTGGTGGGGACAGTTAATGAAGCTTTCTTT. The full variable domain, with the rest looked up from reference TRBV11-2 and TRBJ1-1, is EAGVAQSPRYKIIEKRQSVAFWCNPISGHATLYWYQQILGQGPKLLIQFQNNGVVDDSQLPKDRFSAERLKGVDSTLKIQPAKLEDSAVYLCASSLVVGTVNEAFFGQGTRLTVV.

The V and J genes are TRBV4-1 and TRBJ1-2, with D uncertain. V shed 2 bases and J shed 6 bases, with 10 bases lying between them. Per the germline V gene, CDR1 is MGHRA and CDR2 is YSYEKL. The CDR3 has 13 amino acids. CDR3 in amino acids: CASSQTMEDGYTF. In nucleotides, the CDR3 is TGCGCCAGCAGCCAAACAATGGAGGATGGCTACACCTTC.

V gene TRBV9 combines with J gene TRBJ2-7; 8 nucleotides line up with TRBD2. V gave up 0 bases and J gave up 2 bases; unmatched junction bases: 7. Per the germline V gene, CDR1 is SGDLS and CDR2 is YYNGEE. The CDR3 sequence is 16 residues long. The CDR3 spells CASSVEPAGVPYEQYF. CDR3 in DNA: TGTGCCAGCAGCGTAGAACCAGCGGGGGTACCCTACGAGCAGTACTTC.

The genes are TRBV11-1 and TRBJ1-1, with a weak D call TRBD1 (6 bases). Trimming stripped 3 bases from V and 5 bases from J, with 13 bases between. The CDR3 has 14 amino acids. Germline CDR1 SGHAT, CDR2 FQDESV (reference sequence). The CDR3 nucleotides read TGTGCCAGCAGCTTGGAAGCACAGGGTACTGAAGCTTTCTTT. The encoded protein is CASSLEAQGTEAFF.

CDR3 bases: TGCGCCAGCAGCCGATCACAGGACACCGGGGAGCTGTTTTTT. This sequence encodes CASSRSQDTGELFF. This chain links TRBV4-1 with TRBJ2-2; D is possibly TRBD1 (5 bases). The germline CDR1 and CDR2 sequences are MGHRA and YSYEKL. Trimming cost V 4 bases and J 3 bases, with 9 bases left between them. The CDR3 has 14 amino acids.